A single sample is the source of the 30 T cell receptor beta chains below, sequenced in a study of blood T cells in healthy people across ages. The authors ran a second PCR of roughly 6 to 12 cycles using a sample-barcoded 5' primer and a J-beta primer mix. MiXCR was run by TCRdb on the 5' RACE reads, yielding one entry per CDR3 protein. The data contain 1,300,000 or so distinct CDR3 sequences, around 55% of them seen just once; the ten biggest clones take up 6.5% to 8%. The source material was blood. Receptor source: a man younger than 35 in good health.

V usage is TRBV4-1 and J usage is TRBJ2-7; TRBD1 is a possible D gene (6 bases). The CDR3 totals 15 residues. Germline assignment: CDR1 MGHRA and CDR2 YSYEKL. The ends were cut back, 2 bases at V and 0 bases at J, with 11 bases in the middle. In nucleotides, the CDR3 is TGCGCCAGCAGCCAAATCGTGACAGGCTCCTACGAGCAGTACTTC. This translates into CASSQIVTGSYEQYF.

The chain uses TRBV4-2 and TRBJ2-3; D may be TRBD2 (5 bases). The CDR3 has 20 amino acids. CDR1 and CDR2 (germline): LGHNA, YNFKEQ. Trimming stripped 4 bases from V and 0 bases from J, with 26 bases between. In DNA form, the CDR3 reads TGTGCCAGCAGCCGGAACCCGCCAAACGGAGCGGTGATTAGCACAGATACGCAGTATTTT. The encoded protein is CASSRNPPNGAVISTDTQYF.

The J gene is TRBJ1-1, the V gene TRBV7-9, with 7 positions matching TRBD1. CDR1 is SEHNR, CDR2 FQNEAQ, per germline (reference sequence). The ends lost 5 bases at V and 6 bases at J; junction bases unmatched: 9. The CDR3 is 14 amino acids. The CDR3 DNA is TGTGCCAGCAGCCTTACTTCGACAGGGCCTGAAGCTTTCTTT. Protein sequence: CASSLTSTGPEAFF.

The CDR3 bases are TGCGTCCTCCCGGGCAGGGGGCGAACCTACGAGCAGTACTTC. Encoded protein: CVLPGRGRTYEQYF. The V and J genes are TRBV10-1 and TRBJ2-7, with 8 bases identical to TRBD1. The CDR3 sequence is 14 residues long. In germline, CDR1 is WNHNN, CDR2 SYGVQD (reference sequence).

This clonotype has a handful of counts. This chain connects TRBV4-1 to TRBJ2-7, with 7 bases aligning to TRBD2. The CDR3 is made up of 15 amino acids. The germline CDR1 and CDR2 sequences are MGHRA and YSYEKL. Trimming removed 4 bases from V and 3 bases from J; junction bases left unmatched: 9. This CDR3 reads CASSLRLSGDYEQYF. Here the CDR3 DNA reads TGCGCCAGCAGCCTCAGACTAAGCGGGGACTACGAGCAGTACTTC.

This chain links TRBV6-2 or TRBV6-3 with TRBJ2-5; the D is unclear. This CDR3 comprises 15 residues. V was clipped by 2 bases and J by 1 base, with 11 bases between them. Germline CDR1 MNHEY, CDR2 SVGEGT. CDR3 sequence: CASSYDGLSQETQYF. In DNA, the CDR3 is TGTGCCAGCAGTTACGATGGGTTGTCCCAAGAGACCCAGTACTTC.

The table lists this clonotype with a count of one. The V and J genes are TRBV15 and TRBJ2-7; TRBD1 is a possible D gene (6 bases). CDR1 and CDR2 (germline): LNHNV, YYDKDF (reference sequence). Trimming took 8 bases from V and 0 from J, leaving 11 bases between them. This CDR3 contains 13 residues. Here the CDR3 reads CATRQVISYEQYF. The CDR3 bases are TGTGCCACCCGACAGGTGATCTCCTACGAGCAGTACTTC.

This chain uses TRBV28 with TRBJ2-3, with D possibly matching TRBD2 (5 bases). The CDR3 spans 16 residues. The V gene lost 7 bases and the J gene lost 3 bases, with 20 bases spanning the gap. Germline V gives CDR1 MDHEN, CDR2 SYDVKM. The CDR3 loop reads CASNSPSGSLTDTQYF. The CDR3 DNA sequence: TGTGCCAGCAATTCCCCGAGCGGCAGCTTAACAGATACGCAGTATTTT.

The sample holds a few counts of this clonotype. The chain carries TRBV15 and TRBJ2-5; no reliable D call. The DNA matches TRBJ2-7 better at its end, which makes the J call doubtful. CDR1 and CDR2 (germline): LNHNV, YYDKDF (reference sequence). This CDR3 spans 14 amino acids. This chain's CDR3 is CATSKAGGSYEQYF. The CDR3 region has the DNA TGTGCCACCAGCAAAGCAGGCGGATCCTACGAGCAGTACTTC.

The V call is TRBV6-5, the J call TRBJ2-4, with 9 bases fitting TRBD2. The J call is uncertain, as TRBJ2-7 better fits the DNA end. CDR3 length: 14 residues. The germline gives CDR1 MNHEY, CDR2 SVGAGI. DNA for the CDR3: TGTGCCAGCAGTTTAAGCGGGAGGTTCGACGAGCAGTACTTC. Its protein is CASSLSGRFDEQYF.

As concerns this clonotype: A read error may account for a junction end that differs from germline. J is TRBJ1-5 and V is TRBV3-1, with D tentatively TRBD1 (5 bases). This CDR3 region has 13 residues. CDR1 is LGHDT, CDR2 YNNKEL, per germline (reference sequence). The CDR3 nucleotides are TGTGCCAGCAGCCCAGCGAGGGACCAGCCCCGGCATTTT. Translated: CASSPARDQPRHF.

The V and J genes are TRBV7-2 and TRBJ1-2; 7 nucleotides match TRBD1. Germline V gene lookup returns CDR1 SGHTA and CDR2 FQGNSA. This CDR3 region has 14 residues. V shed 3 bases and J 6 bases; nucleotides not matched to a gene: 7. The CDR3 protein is CASSFPGQFDGYTF. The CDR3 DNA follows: TGTGCCAGCAGCTTCCCGGGACAGTTTGATGGCTACACCTTC.

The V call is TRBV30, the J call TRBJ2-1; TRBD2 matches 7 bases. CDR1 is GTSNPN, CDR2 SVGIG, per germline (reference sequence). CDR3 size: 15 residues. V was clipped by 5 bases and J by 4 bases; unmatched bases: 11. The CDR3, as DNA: TGTGCCTGGGGGTTTAGCGCGGGAGAGTACAATGAGCAGTTCTTC. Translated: CAWGFSAGEYNEQFF.

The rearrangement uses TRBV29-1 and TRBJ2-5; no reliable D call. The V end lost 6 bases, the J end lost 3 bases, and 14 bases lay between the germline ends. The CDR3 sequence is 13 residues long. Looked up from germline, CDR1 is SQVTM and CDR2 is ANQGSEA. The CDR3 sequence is CSVRNPNEETQYF. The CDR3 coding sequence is TGCAGCGTGCGTAATCCGAACGAAGAGACCCAGTACTTC. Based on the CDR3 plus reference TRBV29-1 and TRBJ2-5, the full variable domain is SAVISQKPSRDICQRGTSLTIQCQVDSQVTMMFWYRQQPGQSLTLIATANQGSEATYESGFVIDKFPISRPNLTFSTLTVSNMSPEDSSIYLCSVRNPNEETQYFGPGTRLLVL.

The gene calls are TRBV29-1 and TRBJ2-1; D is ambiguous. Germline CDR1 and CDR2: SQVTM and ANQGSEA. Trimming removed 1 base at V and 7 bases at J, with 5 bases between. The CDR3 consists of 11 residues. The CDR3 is CSVEVANEQFF. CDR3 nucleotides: TGCAGCGTTGAAGTGGCTAATGAGCAGTTCTTC.

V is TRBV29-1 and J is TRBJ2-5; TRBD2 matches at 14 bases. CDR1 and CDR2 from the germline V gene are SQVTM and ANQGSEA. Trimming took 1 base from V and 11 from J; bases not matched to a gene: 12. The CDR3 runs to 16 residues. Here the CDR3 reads CSVEARLAGGPSEQYF. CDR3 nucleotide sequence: TGCAGCGTTGAAGCTAGACTAGCGGGAGGGCCTAGTGAGCAGTACTTC.

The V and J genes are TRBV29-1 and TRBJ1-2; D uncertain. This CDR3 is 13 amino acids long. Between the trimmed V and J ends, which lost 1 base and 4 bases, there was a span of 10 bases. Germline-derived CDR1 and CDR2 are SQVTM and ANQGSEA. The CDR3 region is CSVEVSRSYGYTF. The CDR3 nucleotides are TGCAGCGTTGAAGTTAGTAGGAGCTATGGCTACACCTTC.

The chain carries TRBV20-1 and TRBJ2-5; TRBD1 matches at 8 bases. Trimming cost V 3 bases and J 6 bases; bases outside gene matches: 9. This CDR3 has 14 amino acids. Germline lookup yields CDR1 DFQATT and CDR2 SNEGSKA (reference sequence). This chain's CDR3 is CSASPPRGLKTQYF. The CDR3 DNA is TGCAGTGCTAGTCCTCCCAGGGGGCTCAAGACCCAGTACTTC.

CDR3 coding DNA: TGTGCCAGCAGTTACCTGGGACAGGGCTACAATGAGCAGTTCTTC. Translation gives CASSYLGQGYNEQFF. The chain couples TRBV6-5 to TRBJ2-1; 9 bases map to TRBD1. The CDR3 covers 15 residues. Germline V gene lookup returns CDR1 MNHEY and CDR2 SVGAGI. V lost 2 bases, J lost 3 bases, and 2 bases stayed unmatched.

The CDR3 coding sequence is TGTGCCAGCAGTCCCGATCTAGCGGGGGGCACAGATACGCAGTATTTT. Translation: CASSPDLAGGTDTQYF. The chain carries TRBV12-3 or TRBV12-4 and TRBJ2-3, with 10 bases matching TRBD2. The CDR3 spans 16 residues. V lost 5 bases, J lost 1 base, and 6 bases stayed unmatched.

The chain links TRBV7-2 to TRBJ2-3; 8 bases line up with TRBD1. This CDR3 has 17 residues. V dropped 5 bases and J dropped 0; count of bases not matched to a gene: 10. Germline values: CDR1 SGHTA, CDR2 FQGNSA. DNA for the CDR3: TGTGCCAGCAGCATCGCCGGGACAGGATCTAGCACAGATACGCAGTATTTT. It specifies CASSIAGTGSSTDTQYF. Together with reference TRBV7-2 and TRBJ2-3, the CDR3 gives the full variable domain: GAGVSQSPSNKVTEKGKDVELRCDPISGHTALYWYRQSLGQGLEFLIYFQGNSAPDKSGLPSDRFSAERTGGSVSTLTIQRTQQEDSAVYLCASSIAGTGSSTDTQYFGPGTRLTVL.

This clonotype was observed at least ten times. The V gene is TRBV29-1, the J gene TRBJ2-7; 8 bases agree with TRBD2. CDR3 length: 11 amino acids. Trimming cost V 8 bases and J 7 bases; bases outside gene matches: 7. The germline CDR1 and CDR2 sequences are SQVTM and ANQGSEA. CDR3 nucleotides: TGCAGCTCGTCAGCGGGAGATGAGCAGTACTTC. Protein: CSSSAGDEQYF.

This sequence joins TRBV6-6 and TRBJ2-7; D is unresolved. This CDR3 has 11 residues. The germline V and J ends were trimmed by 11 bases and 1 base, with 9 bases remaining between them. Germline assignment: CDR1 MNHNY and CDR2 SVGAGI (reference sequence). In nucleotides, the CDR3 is TGTGCCCACGGCAATTCCTACGAGCAGTACTTC. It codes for CAHGNSYEQYF.

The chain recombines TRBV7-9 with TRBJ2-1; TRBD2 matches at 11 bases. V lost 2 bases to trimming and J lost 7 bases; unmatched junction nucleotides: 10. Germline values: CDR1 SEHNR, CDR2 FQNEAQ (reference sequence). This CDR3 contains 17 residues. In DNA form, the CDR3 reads TGTGCCAGCAGCTTAAGAACTAGCGGGAGAACGTGGAATGAGCAGTTCTTC. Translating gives CASSLRTSGRTWNEQFF.

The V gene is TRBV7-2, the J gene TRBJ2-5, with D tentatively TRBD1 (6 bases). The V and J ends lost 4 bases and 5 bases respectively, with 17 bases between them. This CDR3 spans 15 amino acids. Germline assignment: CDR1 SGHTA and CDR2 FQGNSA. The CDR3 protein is CASSSAEDSMETQYF. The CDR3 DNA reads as TGTGCCAGCAGCTCGGCGGAGGACAGTATGGAGACCCAGTACTTC.

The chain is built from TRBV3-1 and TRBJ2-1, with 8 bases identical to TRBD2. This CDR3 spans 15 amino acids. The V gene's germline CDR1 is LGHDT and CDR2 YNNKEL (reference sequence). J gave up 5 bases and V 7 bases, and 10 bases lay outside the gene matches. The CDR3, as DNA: TGTGCCAGCACCCTTCGTAGCGGGAACGACAATGAGCAGTTCTTC. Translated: CASTLRSGNDNEQFF.

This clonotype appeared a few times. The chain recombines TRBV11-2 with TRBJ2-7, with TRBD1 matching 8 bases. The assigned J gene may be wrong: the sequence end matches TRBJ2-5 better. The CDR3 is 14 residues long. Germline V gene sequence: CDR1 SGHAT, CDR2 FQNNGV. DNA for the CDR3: TGTGCCAGCAGCCCCGGACAGGGTTGGGAGACCCAGTACTTC. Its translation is CASSPGQGWETQYF.

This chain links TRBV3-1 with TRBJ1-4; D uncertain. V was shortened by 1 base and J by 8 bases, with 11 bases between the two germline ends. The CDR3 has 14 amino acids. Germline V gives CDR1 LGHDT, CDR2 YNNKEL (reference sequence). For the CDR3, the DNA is TGTGCCAGCAGCCAAGTCGCGGCAGTAGAAAAACTGTTTTTT. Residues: CASSQVAAVEKLFF.

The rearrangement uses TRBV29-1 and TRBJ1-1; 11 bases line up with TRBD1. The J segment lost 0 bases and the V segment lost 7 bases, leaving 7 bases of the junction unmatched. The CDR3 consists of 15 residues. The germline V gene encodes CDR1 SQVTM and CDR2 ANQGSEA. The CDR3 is CSGDRTGGVNTEAFF. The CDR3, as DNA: TGCAGCGGGGACCGGACAGGGGGCGTGAACACTGAAGCTTTCTTT.

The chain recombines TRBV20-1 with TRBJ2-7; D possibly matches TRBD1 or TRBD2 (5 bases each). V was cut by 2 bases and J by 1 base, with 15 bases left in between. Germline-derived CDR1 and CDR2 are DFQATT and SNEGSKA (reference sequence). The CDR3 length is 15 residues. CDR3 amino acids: CSARPPRDPSYEQYF. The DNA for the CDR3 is TGCAGTGCTAGACCACCGAGGGACCCGTCCTACGAGCAGTACTTC.